A single sample gave rise to the 10 T cell receptor beta chains below, sequenced in a study of blood T cell repertoires in COVID-19 (dated by TCRdb to 2020 to 2021). The method was the immunoSEQ multiplex PCR assay. TCRdb holds this immuneACCESS table with in-frame rearrangements only. Some clones are missing; in checked studies, unresolved V genes explain under half, and the rest has no known cause. The sample records hundreds of thousands of clones, under 85% of which are singletons. Over 1% of the sample lies in the top ten. Sequencing used peripheral blood. The receptor set was obtained from a woman aged 25-40 years with COVID-19, enrolled during active disease.

CDR3 DNA sequence: TGTGCCAGCAGCAAAGCGCTCCCCGCCGTAGCTAACTATGGCTACACCTTC. Amino acids: CASSKALPAVANYGYTF. The gene calls are TRBV21-1 and TRBJ1-2. TRBV21-1 is flagged as a pseudogene. CDR3 length: 17 residues.

The rearrangement joins TRBV19 to TRBJ2-6, with TRBD1 as a possible D gene (5 bases). Deletions cut 4 bases from V and 0 bases from J, with 10 bases between. The CDR3 is 16 residues long. Germline assignment: CDR1 LNHDA and CDR2 SQIVND (reference sequence). CDR3 sequence: CASSTPQDSGANVLTF. In DNA, the CDR3 is TGTGCCAGTAGTACGCCACAGGACTCTGGGGCCAACGTCCTGACTTTC.

This clone was counted once. The CDR3 is CSVDNTGGRVSSGTGSYNEQFF. CDR3 nucleotide sequence: TGCAGCGTTGATAATACAGGGGGCCGCGTTTCATCCGGGACTGGCTCCTACAATGAGCAGTTCTTC. This rearrangement joins TRBV29-1 to TRBJ2-1; 9 bases match TRBD1. This CDR3 has 22 residues. Germline assignment: CDR1 SQVTM and CDR2 ANQGSEA. J lost 0 bases, V lost 3 bases, and 24 bases had no gene match.

The chain carries TRBV6-1 and TRBJ1-3, with D possibly TRBD1 on 6 matching bases. With 2 bases removed from V and 3 bases from J, the gap between germline ends came to 14 bases. This CDR3 has 16 residues. Germline CDR1 and CDR2: MNHNS and SASEGT. CDR3 residues: CASSEPRGSGGNTIYF. The CDR3, as DNA: TGTGCCAGCAGTGAACCCAGGGGAAGTGGTGGAAACACCATATATTTT.

The V gene is TRBV9, the J gene TRBJ1-3; D is unclear. Trimming stripped 0 bases from V and 0 bases from J, with 13 bases between. The germline V gene encodes CDR1 SGDLS and CDR2 YYNGEE. This CDR3 contains 17 residues. CDR3 bases: TGTGCCAGCAGCGTAGATTCAGGATTACTCTCTGGAAACACCATATATTTT. Translating it yields CASSVDSGLLSGNTIYF.

CDR3 in amino acids: CASSFQAGDQETQYF. The CDR3 DNA reads as TGCGCCAGCAGCTTTCAAGCGGGAGACCAAGAGACCCAGTACTTC. V and J are TRBV5-1 and TRBJ2-5, with 8 bases lining up with TRBD2. With V trimmed by 2 bases and J by 0 bases, 3 bases remained unmatched. Per the germline V gene, CDR1 is SGHRS and CDR2 is YFSETQ. The CDR3 is 15 amino acids.

This sequence joins TRBV6-5 and TRBJ1-5; D is perhaps TRBD1 (6 bases). Trimming stripped 8 bases from V and 5 bases from J, with 13 bases between. Germline CDR1 is MNHEY and CDR2 is SVGAGI. The CDR3 length is 13 residues. The CDR3 region is CASAINRDQPQHF. The DNA for the CDR3 is TGTGCCAGCGCCATCAACAGGGATCAGCCCCAGCATTTT.

This sequence joins TRBV28 and TRBJ1-1; no reliable D call. CDR1 is MDHEN, CDR2 SYDVKM, per germline. V lost 5 bases, J lost 1 base, and 26 bases lay in between. There are 19 residues in the CDR3. The CDR3 DNA follows: TGTGCCAGCAGTCTGGGCCTCTGGCCCCTTGAGAACCGGAACACTGAAGCTTTCTTT. Translating gives CASSLGLWPLENRNTEAFF.

This chain connects TRBV25-1 to TRBJ1-6; 8 bases line up with TRBD1. CDR3 length: 14 residues. Trimming cost V 7 bases and J 7 bases; bases outside gene matches: 6. Germline values: CDR1 MGHDK, CDR2 SYGVNS. CDR3 DNA: TGTGCCAGCAAGCCGGGACAGGCGAATTCACCCCTCCACTTT. Translating it yields CASKPGQANSPLHF.

V is TRBV13 and J is TRBJ2-7; tentative D call: TRBD1 (5 bases). CDR3 size: 13 residues. V was trimmed by 5 bases and J by 3 bases, leaving 11 bases between them. Germline loops: CDR1 PRHDT, CDR2 FYEKMQ (reference sequence). The CDR3 sequence: CASSQGQGYEQYF. The CDR3 coding sequence is TGTGCCAGCAGCCAAGGACAAGGCTACGAGCAGTACTTC.